The sequence of this T cell receptor (beta chain) was determined in a study of siplizumab effects on memory and regulatory T cells. Findings of the study overall: Apparently more diverse than memory cells, naive T cells also seemed major alloresponse contributors. A minor share of alloreactive clones matched unstimulated subsets. Proliferating clones, CD4+ or CD8+, lacked an assignable naive or memory phenotype in roughly 75-95% of cases.

Details on this clone: Its specificity is unknown.

This CDR3 has 15 amino acids. For every sample, approximately 9 x 10^4 TCR templates were assayed. Sequencing was performed with immunoSEQ multiplex PCR; in TCRdb, only in-frame clones are kept and a portion is missing. The table lists some 120,000 clones, about 94% of them singletons. The sequenced sample was non-Treg CD4+ T cells sorted from blood. V usage is TRBV21-1 and J usage is TRBJ2-2; the table's D gene call, TRBD1, was not cross checked with the DNA. TRBV21-1 is reported as a pseudogene. This clonotype was sampled from a human donor in good health. In DNA, the CDR3 is TGTGCCAGCAGCAACCACAGGGCGAGAACCGGGGAGCTGTTTTTT. This codes for CASSNHRARTGELFF.